The 5 T cell receptor beta chains listed next were all sequenced from one sample in a study of shared clonotypes between healthy human individuals. CD45RO-negative, CCR7-selected cells formed the naive CD8 fraction, which excluded terminally differentiated effector memory CD45RA+ cells. Profiled with immunoSEQ multiplex PCR; TCRdb holds only in-frame clones, not every one. The data show some 2 million clones, roughly 94% seen once. The material sequenced was naive CD8+ T cells sorted from blood. The receptors here all came from a man aged 18 to 30 in good health.

V and J are TRBV28 and TRBJ2-3; D gene uncertain. This CDR3 region has 13 residues. Between the trimmed V and J ends, which lost 6 bases and 4 bases, there was a span of 11 bases. Germline values: CDR1 MDHEN, CDR2 SYDVKM. The CDR3 nucleotides are TGTGCCAGCAGCCTTCTGATCGCAGATACGCAGTATTTT. This gives the protein CASSLLIADTQYF.

The chain carries TRBV10-2 and TRBJ2-3; tentative D call: TRBD1 (6 bases). Germline CDR1 WSHSY, CDR2 SAAADI. V lost 1 base, J lost 4 bases, and 12 bases lay in between. The CDR3 runs 15 residues. CDR3 region: CASSEWQGGSDTQYF. CDR3 sequence (DNA): TGCGCCAGCAGTGAGTGGCAAGGGGGTTCAGATACGCAGTATTTT.

The rearrangement links TRBV5-8 to TRBJ2-4; 7 bases fit TRBD2. Germline V CDR1 and CDR2: SGHTS, YDEGEE. V lost 3 bases, J lost 2 bases, and 11 bases stayed unmatched. The CDR3 extends over 17 amino acids. CDR3 nucleotides: TGTGCCAGCAGCTGGGGCCGGAGCGGGACCACCAAAAACATTCAGTACTTC. Protein: CASSWGRSGTTKNIQYF.

The V gene is TRBV2, the J gene TRBJ2-3; TRBD1 matches at 9 bases. The length of the CDR3 is 14 residues. After removal of 6 bases from V and 4 bases from J, the junction contained 5 bases not matched to a gene. Germline V gene sequence: CDR1 SNHLY, CDR2 FYNNEI. The CDR3 nucleotides read TGTGCCAGCAGCGATTGGACAGGGGCAGATACGCAGTATTTT. Amino acids: CASSDWTGADTQYF.

The chain joins TRBV7-6 to TRBJ1-1, with TRBD1 matching 8 bases. J was trimmed by 3 bases and V by 5 bases; bases with no gene match: 8. The CDR3 covers 15 residues. Germline CDR1 is SGHVS and CDR2 is FNYEAQ. CDR3 coding DNA: TGTGCCAGCAGCCTTCCACAGGGGGTGGACACTGAAGCTTTCTTT. It specifies CASSLPQGVDTEAFF. The full variable domain, completed using reference TRBV7-6 and TRBJ1-1, is GAGVSQSPRYKVTKRGQDVALRCDPISGHVSLYWYRQALGQGPEFLTYFNYEAQQDKSGLPNDRFSAERPEGSISTLTIQRTEQRDSAMYRCASSLPQGVDTEAFFGQGTRLTVV.